These 21 T cell receptor beta chains came from one sample sequenced in a study of T cells in localized non-small cell lung cancer. Sequencing used immunoSEQ multiplex PCR; TCRdb keeps in-frame clones, though not all of them. Of 45,000 to 60,000 clones in the sample, 86% were seen once. Sequencing was performed on PBMCs, taken before any cancer treatment. These receptors were obtained from a man aged 40 to 75 with stage II lung adenocarcinoma.

This rearrangement joins TRBV7-3 to TRBJ2-1; a weak D match, TRBD1 (6 bases). Deletions cut 5 bases from V and 0 bases from J, with 11 bases between. Germline CDR1 reads SGHTA; CDR2 reads FQGTGA. The CDR3 has 15 amino acids. The CDR3 nucleotides are TGTGCCAGCAGCCCACAGGGAAGCTCCTACAATGAGCAGTTCTTC. Translating gives CASSPQGSSYNEQFF. The full variable domain, with the rest looked up from reference TRBV7-3 and TRBJ2-1, is GAGVSQTPSNKVTEKGKYVELRCDPISGHTALYWYRQSLGQGPEFLIYFQGTGAADDSGLPNDRFFAVRPEGSVSTLKIQRTERGDSAVYLCASSPQGSSYNEQFFGPGTRLTVL.

This chain uses TRBV5-6 with TRBJ1-2; tentative D call: TRBD1 (5 bases). The CDR3 contains 16 residues. V was pared by 2 bases and J by 6 bases, with 20 bases between. From germline, CDR1 is SGHDT and CDR2 YYEEEE. This chain's CDR3 is CASSFAGRTTGDGYTF. DNA for the CDR3: TGTGCCAGCAGCTTCGCCGGGAGAACTACAGGAGATGGCTACACCTTC.

Written as DNA, the CDR3 is TGTGCCAGCAGCCAAGTGAGTGGGAATCAGCCCCAGCATTTT. Translating gives CASSQVSGNQPQHF. The chain uses TRBV4-2 and TRBJ1-5; D is unresolved. The CDR3 contains 14 residues. With 1 base removed from V and 4 bases from J, the gap between germline ends came to 8 bases. The germline gives CDR1 LGHNA, CDR2 YNFKEQ.

This clone was counted a single time. The chain carries TRBV5-5 and TRBJ1-2; D not resolved. The CDR3 contains 15 residues. V was trimmed by 1 base and J by 2 bases, leaving 12 bases between them. Germline-derived CDR1 and CDR2 are SGHKS and YYEKEE (reference sequence). CDR3 sequence reads: CASSLMYSTNYGYTF. The CDR3 region has the DNA TGTGCCAGCAGCTTGATGTACAGTACGAACTATGGCTACACCTTC.

This chain links TRBV7-2 with TRBJ2-1; D not resolved. With 3 bases removed from V and 10 bases from J, the gap between germline ends came to 10 bases. The germline V gene has CDR1 SGHTA and CDR2 FQGNSA. The CDR3 runs 12 residues. The CDR3 coding sequence is TGTGCCAGCAGCTTTCTGGGTCGCGAGCAGTTCTTC. It yields the protein CASSFLGREQFF. The whole variable domain, remainder taken from reference TRBV7-2 and TRBJ2-1, is GAGVSQSPSNKVTEKGKDVELRCDPISGHTALYWYRQSLGQGLEFLIYFQGNSAPDKSGLPSDRFSAERTGGSVSTLTIQRTQQEDSAVYLCASSFLGREQFFGPGTRLTVL.

The V call is TRBV14, the J call TRBJ1-1; D is uncertain. The CDR3 has 12 residues. CDR1 and CDR2 from the germline V gene are SGHDN and FVKESK. The germline V and J ends were trimmed by 1 base and 4 bases, with 4 bases remaining between them. CDR3 sequence (DNA): TGTGCCAGCAGCCAAGGACCCACTGAAGCTTTCTTT. Translation gives CASSQGPTEAFF. The variable domain in full, completed from reference TRBV14 and TRBJ1-1, reads EAGVTQFPSHSVIEKGQTVTLRCDPISGHDNLYWYRRVMGKEIKFLLHFVKESKQDESGMPNNRFLAERTGGTYSTLKVQPAELEDSGVYFCASSQGPTEAFFGQGTRLTVV.

The chain combines TRBV27 with TRBJ1-1, with D unclear. The V end was cut by 2 bases, the J end by 0 bases, with 4 bases between. The length of the CDR3 is 13 residues. Germline lookup yields CDR1 MNHEY and CDR2 SMNVEV (reference sequence). CDR3 in amino acids: CASSLDMNTEAFF. The CDR3 DNA is TGTGCCAGCAGTTTAGATATGAACACTGAAGCTTTCTTT.

The genes are TRBV2 and TRBJ2-1; TRBD1 is a possible D gene (6 bases). V was cut by 4 bases and J by 0 bases, with 13 bases left in between. Germline CDR1 reads SNHLY; CDR2 reads FYNNEI. The CDR3 length is 16 residues. This chain's CDR3 is CASSAGASSSYNEQFF. The CDR3 nucleotides are TGTGCCAGCAGTGCAGGGGCCTCCAGCTCCTACAATGAGCAGTTCTTC.

CDR3 sequence: CATSRDPNSPLHF. In DNA, the CDR3 is TGTGCCACCAGCAGAGATCCGAATTCACCCCTCCACTTT. The J gene is TRBJ1-6, the V gene TRBV15; D uncertain. This CDR3 comprises 13 residues. V was trimmed by 0 bases and J by 7 bases, leaving 4 bases between them. CDR1 and CDR2 from the germline V gene are LNHNV and YYDKDF (reference sequence).

V and J are TRBV5-1 and TRBJ1-6, with a possible D match to TRBD1 (5 bases). Per germline, CDR1 SGHRS and CDR2 YFSETQ. V was trimmed by 1 base and J by 5 bases, leaving 13 bases between them. This CDR3 spans 16 amino acids. This CDR3 is CASSLLPQGDNSPLHF. The DNA for the CDR3 is TGCGCCAGCAGCTTGTTGCCCCAGGGAGATAATTCACCCCTCCACTTT.

This clone was detected only a few times. The rearrangement uses TRBV29-1 and TRBJ1-2, with D tentatively TRBD1 (6 bases). CDR1 is SQVTM and CDR2 is ANQGSEA in the germline V gene. Trimming took 6 bases from V and 8 from J, leaving 16 bases between them. The CDR3 consists of 12 residues. CDR3 residues: CSVKQGSGGYTF. In nucleotides, the CDR3 is TGCAGCGTCAAACAGGGATCGGGCGGCTACACCTTC.

The V gene is TRBV19, the J gene TRBJ2-2; the match to TRBD2 covers 9 bases. This CDR3 has 15 amino acids. The germline V gene has CDR1 LNHDA and CDR2 SQIVND (reference sequence). V was clipped by 8 bases and J by 5 bases; unmatched bases: 9. This CDR3 is CASAGSGGLTGELFF. The CDR3 DNA follows: TGTGCCAGTGCTGGTAGCGGGGGCTTGACCGGGGAGCTGTTTTTT.

The rearrangement links TRBV6-5 to TRBJ1-3, with a tentative D call TRBD1 (5 bases). The CDR3 extends over 13 amino acids. Germline values: CDR1 MNHEY, CDR2 SVGAGI. Trimming cost V 5 bases and J 10 bases, with 15 bases left between them. The CDR3 sequence is CASSEGVMVTIYF. CDR3 sequence (DNA): TGTGCCAGCAGTGAAGGGGTGATGGTGACCATATATTTT.

The V gene is TRBV7-9, the J gene TRBJ1-1; perhaps TRBD1 as D (5 bases). This CDR3 region has 13 residues. CDR1 and CDR2 (germline): SEHNR, FQNEAQ (reference sequence). V was clipped by 2 bases and J by 4 bases, with 8 bases between them. In DNA form, the CDR3 reads TGTGCCAGCAGCTTAAGGGGTTCCACTGAAGCTTTCTTT. Its translation is CASSLRGSTEAFF.

This sequence joins TRBV29-1 and TRBJ2-2; TRBD1 matches at 7 bases. V was clipped by 7 bases and J by 7 bases; unmatched bases: 12. This CDR3 region has 14 residues. Looked up from germline, CDR1 is SQVTM and CDR2 is ANQGSEA. The DNA for the CDR3 is TGCAGCGCTACCAAGACAGGGTACCACGGGGAGCTGTTTTTT. This sequence encodes CSATKTGYHGELFF.

The chain joins TRBV4-2 to TRBJ2-4; 7 bases are shared with TRBD1. This CDR3 has 17 residues. V shed 0 bases and J 0 bases; nucleotides not matched to a gene: 5. The germline CDR1 and CDR2 sequences are LGHNA and YNFKEQ. The CDR3 nucleotides read TGTGCCAGCAGCCAAGACGGGACAGCACTAGCCAAAAACATTCAGTACTTC. It translates to CASSQDGTALAKNIQYF.

This sequence joins TRBV19 and TRBJ2-5; 9 bases fit TRBD2. Germline V gives CDR1 LNHDA, CDR2 SQIVND (reference sequence). This CDR3 contains 14 residues. Losses at the gene ends were 5 bases for V and 1 base for J; bases not matched to a gene: 2. This chain's CDR3 is CASSPSGIQETQYF. The CDR3 nucleotides are TGTGCCAGTAGTCCTAGCGGGATCCAAGAGACCCAGTACTTC.

The rearrangement uses TRBV7-2 and TRBJ2-7; a possible D gene is TRBD1 (6 bases). Germline loops: CDR1 SGHTA, CDR2 FQGNSA. There are 16 residues in the CDR3. Trimming left V 1 base short and J 0 bases short, with 13 bases between. This CDR3 reads CASSLELGHVSYEQYF. The CDR3 nucleotides read TGTGCCAGCAGCTTAGAATTGGGACACGTCTCCTACGAGCAGTACTTC.

V is TRBV5-1 and J is TRBJ1-1; D may be TRBD1 (5 bases). CDR1 and CDR2 from the germline V gene are SGHRS and YFSETQ. Trimming shortened V by 4 bases and J by 2 bases, and 15 bases separated the two germline ends. This CDR3 is 15 amino acids long. The CDR3 DNA reads TGCGCCAGCAGCCCATTTGGGGACCCCAACACTGAAGCTTTCTTT. This codes for CASSPFGDPNTEAFF.

The chain links TRBV2 to TRBJ1-1, with D perhaps TRBD1 (6 bases). The germline V gene has CDR1 SNHLY and CDR2 FYNNEI. V lost 6 bases and J 0 bases, leaving 14 bases between the germline ends. This CDR3 region has 15 residues. The CDR3 coding sequence is TGTGCCAGCAGCAGGGGTTCCCATCTGAACACTGAAGCTTTCTTT. Amino acids: CASSRGSHLNTEAFF.

The chain uses TRBV30 and TRBJ1-2; D is unclear. The germline gives CDR1 GTSNPN, CDR2 SVGIG (reference sequence). The CDR3 has 12 amino acids. Trimming stripped 2 bases from V and 4 bases from J, with 8 bases between. The CDR3 is CAWSIGIYGYTF. CDR3 nucleotides: TGTGCCTGGAGTATAGGGATCTATGGCTACACCTTC.